This paragraph reports one T cell receptor beta chain. The antigen is unknown. Compared with germline, one end of the junction differs, possibly owing to a read error. This sample was included in a study of T cell repertoires in cytomegalovirus infection. Study at large: Public TCR beta signatures provided an indication of both CMV infection and a matching HLA type. Findings of the study overall: CMV carriers with the relevant HLA were identified by cumulative public TCR beta family frequency. In two of eight donors, the top clonotype was HLA-C-restricted CMV-specific.

TCRdb ran MiXCR on the reads and lists one entry per CDR3 protein. The sample records approximately 250,000 distinct CDR3 sequences, 22% being singletons. The V gene's germline CDR1 is SNHLY and CDR2 FYNNEI. There are 17 residues in the CDR3. Sequenced material: CD8+ T cells from PBMCs. The chain combines TRBV2 with TRBJ2-3, with 9 bases aligning to TRBD2. This receptor was taken from a human donor in good health (CMV status not recorded). Some clones in this sample may be carry-over from other donors' samples. CDR3 nucleotide sequence: TGTGCCAGCAGCGAAAGTGCCAGCGGGGGGCTTACAGATGCGCAGTATTTT. Translating it yields CASSESASGGLTDAQYF.